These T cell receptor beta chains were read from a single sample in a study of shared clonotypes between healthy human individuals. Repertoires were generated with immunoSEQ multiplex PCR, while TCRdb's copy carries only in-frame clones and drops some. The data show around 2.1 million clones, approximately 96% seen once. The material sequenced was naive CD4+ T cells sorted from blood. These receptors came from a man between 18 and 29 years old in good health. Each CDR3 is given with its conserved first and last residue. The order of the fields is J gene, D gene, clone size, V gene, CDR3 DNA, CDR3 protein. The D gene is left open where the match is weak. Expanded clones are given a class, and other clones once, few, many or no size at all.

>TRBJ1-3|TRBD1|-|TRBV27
TGTGCCAGCAGTTTAGGGACAGGGGCTGGAAACACCATATATTTT
CASSLGTGAGNTIYF
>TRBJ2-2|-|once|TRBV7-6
TGTGCCAGCAGCACATACACCGGGGAGCTGTTTTTT
CASSTYTGELFF
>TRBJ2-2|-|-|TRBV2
TGTGCCAGCAGGGGGGACCCCGCGAACACCGGGGAGCTGTTTTTT
CASRGDPANTGELFF
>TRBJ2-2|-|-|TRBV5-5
TGTGCCAGCAGCTTGGGGCAGTCATACCGGGAGCTGTTTTTT
CASSLGQSYRELFF
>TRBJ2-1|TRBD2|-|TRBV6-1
TGTGCCAGCGTAGGCCTAGCGGGGGGAAAGTTCTTC
CASVGLAGGKFF
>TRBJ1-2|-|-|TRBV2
TGTGCCAGCCGGGCCCTAGAAGGCTACACCTTC
CASRALEGYTF
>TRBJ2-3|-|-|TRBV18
TGTGCCAGCTCACTACCTCCTCTCACAGATACGCAGTATTTT
CASSLPPLTDTQYF
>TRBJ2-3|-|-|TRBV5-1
TGCGCCAGCAGCTTGATGCGGGGCGTCGGGCAGTATTTT
CASSLMRGVGQYF
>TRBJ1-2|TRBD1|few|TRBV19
TGTGCCAGTATACGAAGGGGACAGGGCGATGGCTACACCTTC
CASIRRGQGDGYTF
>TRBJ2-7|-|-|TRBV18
TGTGCCAGCTCACCACTCACCACAGGGAGCTCCTACGAGCAGTACTTC
CASSPLTTGSSYEQYF
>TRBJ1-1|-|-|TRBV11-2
TGTGCCAGCAGCACCCTGGGGACCCCCACTGAAGCTTTCTTT
CASSTLGTPTEAFF
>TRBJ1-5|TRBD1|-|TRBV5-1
TGCGCCAGCAGCTGGGACAGTTATCAGCCCCAGCATTTT
CASSWDSYQPQHF
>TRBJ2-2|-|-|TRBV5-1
TGCGCCAGCAGCTTGGTCCCCCGGGACGGCGGGGAGCTGTTTTTT
CASSLVPRDGGELFF
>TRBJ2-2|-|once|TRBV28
TGTGCCAGCAAGTCGCTGGACAGGAACACCGGGGAGCTGTTTTTT
CASKSLDRNTGELFF
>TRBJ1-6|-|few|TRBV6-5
TGTGCCAGCAGTCGACAGGATAATTCACCCCTCCACTTT
CASSRQDNSPLHF
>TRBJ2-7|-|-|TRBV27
TGTGCCAGCAGTTTAGACGCTGGCTCCTACGAGCAGTACTTC
CASSLDAGSYEQYF
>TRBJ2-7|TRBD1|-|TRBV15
TGTGCCACCAGCTCCCGGGACAGGGTTATCTACGAGCAGTACTTC
CATSSRDRVIYEQYF
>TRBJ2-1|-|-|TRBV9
TGTGCCAGCAGCGTAGCTTCAGGGAATGAGCAGTTCTTC
CASSVASGNEQFF
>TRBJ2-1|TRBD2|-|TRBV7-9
TGTGCCAGCAGCGCCCGGGGACTAGCGGTATACAATGAGCAGTTCTTC
CASSARGLAVYNEQFF
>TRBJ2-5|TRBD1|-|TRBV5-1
TGCGCCAGCAGCCCCAACCTGGGACAGCAAGAGACCCAGTACTTC
CASSPNLGQQETQYF
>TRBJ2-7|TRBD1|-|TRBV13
TGTGCCAGCAGCTTACCGGACAGGGTTAACGAGCAGTACTTC
CASSLPDRVNEQYF
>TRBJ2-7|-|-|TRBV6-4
TGTGCCAGCAGTGAGAAGACAGTGGACTCCTACGAGCAGTACTTC
CASSEKTVDSYEQYF
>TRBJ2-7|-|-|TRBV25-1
TGTGCCAGCAGTGAATCCCACGAGCAGTACTTC
CASSESHEQYF
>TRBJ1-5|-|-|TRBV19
TGTGCCAGTAACTTGAGGAGCCAGCCCCAGCATTTT
CASNLRSQPQHF
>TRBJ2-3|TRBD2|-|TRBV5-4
TGTGCCAGCAGCTTGGCCCGAGGGAGGGGCACAGATACGCAGTATTTT
CASSLARGRGTDTQYF
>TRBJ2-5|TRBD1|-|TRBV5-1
TGCGCCAGCAGCTCGGAAGGACAGGGATTACAGACCCAGTACTTC
CASSSEGQGLQTQYF
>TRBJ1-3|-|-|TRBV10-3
TGTGCCATCAGTCCACTCTCGGCAGGGACTGGAAACACCATATATTTT
CAISPLSAGTGNTIYF
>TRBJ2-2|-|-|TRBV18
TGTGCCAGCTCACCGGGCCTGACCGGGGAGCTGTTTTTT
CASSPGLTGELFF
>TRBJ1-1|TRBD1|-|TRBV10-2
TGCGCCAGCACCTTGGACAGGGGTAACACTGAAGCTTTCTTT
CASTLDRGNTEAFF
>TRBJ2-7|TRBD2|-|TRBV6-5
TGTGCCAGCAGTTACTGGGGGGGAGTTGGCTACGAGCAGTACTTC
CASSYWGGVGYEQYF
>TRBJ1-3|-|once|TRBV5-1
TGCGCCAGCAGCTTTTCAGGGAGTGGAAACACCATATATTTT
CASSFSGSGNTIYF
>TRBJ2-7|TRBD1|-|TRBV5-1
TGCGCCAGCAGCTTTGGGGACAGCTACGAGCAGTACTTC
CASSFGDSYEQYF
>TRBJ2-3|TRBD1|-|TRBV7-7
TGTGCTAGCAGCTTAGGGGACAGGGTGGAAGATACGCAGTATTTT
CASSLGDRVEDTQYF
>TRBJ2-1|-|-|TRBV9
TGTGCCAGCAGCGTAGATCCCAACGGATTGAGGAGCTCCTACAATGAGCAGTTCTTC
CASSVDPNGLRSSYNEQFF
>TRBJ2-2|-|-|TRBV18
TGTGCCAGCTCACCCAACACCGGGGAGCTGTTTTTT
CASSPNTGELFF
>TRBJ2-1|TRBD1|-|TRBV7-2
TGTGCCAGCAGCACGGGACAGGGAATTAATGAGCAGTTCTTC
CASSTGQGINEQFF
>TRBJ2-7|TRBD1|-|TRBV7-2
TGTGCCAGCAGCTTAGCGGTAGACAGGGGGTACGAGCAGTACTTC
CASSLAVDRGYEQYF
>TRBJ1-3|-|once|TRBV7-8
TGTGCCAGCAGCTTAGGGGGAGGGTCTGGAAACACCATATATTTT
CASSLGGGSGNTIYF
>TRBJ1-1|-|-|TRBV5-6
TGTGCCAGCAGCTTGGGCGAGGGGGTGAACACTGAAGCTTTCTTT
CASSLGEGVNTEAFF
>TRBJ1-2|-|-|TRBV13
TGTGCCAGCAGATTGGCCGGGACTCGGGGTGGCTACACCTTC
CASRLAGTRGGYTF